The 5 T cell receptor beta chains below were found in one sample sequenced in a study of control samples from healthy donors and cancer patients. Generated by immunoSEQ multiplex PCR, the TCRdb table keeps only in-frame clones and is missing some. The table includes several thousand clones, about four fifths detected once. Sequencing was done on a sample of formalin-fixed, paraffin-embedded tissue. Source of these receptors: a female donor with lung cancer.

The table lists this clone with a count of one. This rearrangement joins TRBV2 to TRBJ1-5; D is uncertain. V was shortened by 4 bases and J by 1 base, with 2 bases between the two germline ends. CDR1 is SNHLY and CDR2 is FYNNEI in the germline V gene. The CDR3 totals 12 residues. CDR3 nucleotides: TGTGCCAGCAGTGGGAGCAATCAGCCCCAGCATTTT. Encoded protein: CASSGSNQPQHF.

This clone was seen more than once but under ten times. The rearrangement joins TRBV20-1 to TRBJ2-1, with unresolved D. The V gene's germline CDR1 is DFQATT and CDR2 SNEGSKA (reference sequence). The CDR3 runs 11 residues. The V and J ends lost 5 bases and 2 bases respectively, with 4 bases between them. CDR3 amino acids: CSAEAYNEQFF. In DNA form, the CDR3 reads TGCAGTGCTGAGGCCTACAATGAGCAGTTCTTC.

This clone was counted a few times. This rearrangement joins TRBV24-1 to TRBJ2-7, with D uncertain. V was cut by 1 base and J by 0 bases, with 12 bases left in between. Germline CDR1 reads KGHDR; CDR2 reads SFDVKD. The CDR3 length is 16 residues. In nucleotides, the CDR3 is TGTGCCACCAGTGATTTCATCGTCCCGAGCTCCTACGAGCAGTACTTC. It is translated as CATSDFIVPSSYEQYF.

The V call is TRBV24-1, the J call TRBJ2-2, with D perhaps matching TRBD2 (5 bases). Germline V gene data show CDR1 as KGHDR and CDR2 as SFDVKD. The CDR3 runs to 16 residues. V lost 4 bases and J lost 5, with 16 bases in between. The CDR3 loop reads CATSERAPMGTGELFF. In nucleotides, the CDR3 is TGTGCCACCAGTGAGCGGGCCCCAATGGGGACCGGGGAGCTGTTTTTT.

The chain is built from TRBV5-3 and TRBJ2-7; 10 positions match TRBD2. TRBV5-3 is an ORF; its function is uncertain. CDR3 length equals 17 residues. V lost 1 base, J lost 5 bases, and 12 bases stayed unmatched. The CDR3 loop is CARSLMRLLAGANEQYF. The CDR3 DNA reads TGTGCCAGAAGCTTGATGCGTTTGCTAGCGGGAGCAAACGAGCAGTACTTC.